The following is a T cell receptor beta chain sequence with its context. What it recognizes is unknown. A clone one base away is much larger, so this may be a read error. This record comes from a study of T cell repertoires in cytomegalovirus infection. About the research overall: It was the public TCR beta signatures that indicated both CMV infection and matching HLA type. The study's findings and limits: Cumulated frequencies of public TCR beta families served to identify carriers of CMV plus the relevant HLA. The ex vivo response was dominated by HLA-C-restricted CMV-specific TCR beta clonotypes.

TCRdb re-called the reads with MiXCR, one entry per CDR3 protein. The sample has about 310,000 distinct CDR3 sequences, roughly 15% seen once. Per germline, CDR1 LGHNA and CDR2 YNFKEQ. The CDR3 has 16 residues. This sequence joins TRBV4-2 and TRBJ2-1, with D tentatively TRBD2 (5 bases). This receptor was obtained from a human donor in good health (CMV status not recorded). Some clones in this sample may be carry-over from other donors' samples. Sequenced: PBMCs. CDR3 nucleotides: TGTGCCAGCAGCCAAGGAGTGGGGAGCTCCTACGATGAGCAGTTCTTC. Its protein is CASSQGVGSSYDEQFF.